This T cell receptor (beta chain) originates from a study of blood T cell repertoires in COVID-19. Study-wide background: Samples representing acute and convalescent COVID-19 were sourced from the United States, Italy and Spain.

Enrolment of Seattle patients took place during active infection, and they were followed longitudinally. In the source study's methods: Estimation of nucleated cell counts relied on the amplification of reference gene primers. Libraries were prepared by immunoSEQ multiplex PCR; TCRdb keeps only in-frame clonotypes and omits some of them. D and trimming come from the DNA, and the V and J calls and clone size come from that table. The sample includes about 250,000 clones, 85% to 90% of them seen just once. This CDR3 contains 14 residues. The germline gives CDR1 SGHRS, CDR2 YFSETQ. Losses at the gene ends were 3 bases for V and 3 bases for J; bases not matched to a gene: 6.

This rearrangement joins TRBV5-1 to TRBJ2-7, with 7 nucleotides matching TRBD1. The material sequenced was peripheral blood. The TCR sequence derives from a woman between 55 and 75 years old with COVID-19, enrolled during active disease. The CDR3 reads CASSSGDRNYEQYF. Written as DNA, the CDR3 is TGCGCCAGCAGCTCCGGGGACAGAAACTACGAGCAGTACTTC.